These T cell receptor beta chains were read from a single sample in a study of T cell responses to AZD1222 COVID-19 vaccine. Data came from immunoSEQ multiplex PCR; TCRdb stores just in-frame clones and leaves some out. The sample yields approximately 80,000 clones, approximately 86% seen once. The material was peripheral blood, obtained on day 0 of MenACWY control vaccination. Receptor source: an adult in good health. Both conserved end residues are part of each CDR3. The D gene is left open where the match is weak. Clone size is stated in some rows and not others, as once, few, many or a class when expanded.

j_gene | d_gene | v_gene | abundance | CDR3aa | CDR3nt
TRBJ2-1 | NA | TRBV7-8 | NA | CASSVFSGTPYNEQFF | TGTGCCAGCAGCGTATTTTCAGGGACCCCCTACAATGAGCAGTTCTTC
TRBJ2-1 | NA | TRBV6-6 | NA | CASSYSRYNEQFF | TGTGCCAGCAGTTACTCGAGGTACAATGAGCAGTTCTTC
TRBJ2-3 | NA | TRBV14 | once | CASSRPLGGHTQYF | TGTGCCAGCAGCCGCCCCCTCGGGGGCCATACGCAGTATTTT
TRBJ1-6 | TRBD1 | TRBV24-1 | NA | CATSDGTGGRNSPLHF | TGTGCCACCAGTGATGGGACAGGGGGTCGAAATTCACCCCTCCACTTT
TRBJ1-6 | TRBD1 | TRBV19 | few | CASTPRDREGSPLHF | TGTGCCAGTACTCCCCGGGACAGGGAGGGTTCACCCCTCCACTTT
TRBJ1-1 | NA | TRBV6-6 | NA | CASAQEMGNTEAFF | TGTGCCAGCGCCCAGGAAATGGGGAACACTGAAGCTTTCTTT
TRBJ1-2 | TRBD1 | TRBV7-8 | NA | CASSLRDRGNGYTF | TGTGCCAGCAGCTTACGGGACAGGGGCAATGGCTACACCTTC
TRBJ1-4 | NA | TRBV30 | NA | CAWSVNPAGRGNEKLFF | TGTGCCTGGAGTGTAAACCCCGCGGGGAGGGGTAATGAAAAACTGTTTTTT
TRBJ2-1 | NA | TRBV5-1 | NA | CASSSGTPGARNEQFF | TGCGCCAGCAGCTCCGGCACACCGGGGGCGCGGAATGAGCAGTTCTTC
TRBJ1-4 | TRBD1 | TRBV5-1 | NA | CASSPGTGATNEKLFF | TGCGCCAGCAGCCCGGGGACAGGTGCAACTAATGAAAAACTGTTTTTT
TRBJ2-3 | TRBD2 | TRBV19 | once | CASSIISGGNTDTQYF | TGTGCCAGTAGTATAATTAGCGGGGGGAACACAGATACGCAGTATTTT
TRBJ2-1 | NA | TRBV12-3/TRBV12-4 | NA | CASTSSRNEQFF | TGTGCCAGCACCTCTAGCAGGAATGAGCAGTTCTTC
TRBJ2-7 | NA | TRBV7-9 | NA | CASSIGGVEQYF | TGTGCCAGCAGCATAGGGGGGGTCGAGCAGTACTTC
TRBJ2-7 | TRBD1 | TRBV5-4 | NA | CASSSTTGGSYEQYF | TGTGCCAGCAGCTCGACGACAGGGGGCTCCTACGAGCAGTACTTC
TRBJ2-1 | NA | TRBV5-1 | NA | CASIPGGLGDEQFF | TGCGCCAGCATACCAGGGGGGCTTGGAGATGAGCAGTTCTTC
TRBJ2-1 | NA | TRBV4-3 | NA | CASSQASKGYNEQFF | TGCGCCAGCAGCCAAGCCTCAAAGGGGTACAATGAGCAGTTCTTC
TRBJ2-7 | TRBD2 | TRBV5-4 | NA | CASSTLGTRTYEQYF | TGTGCCAGCAGCACCCTAGGGACTAGGACCTACGAGCAGTACTTC
TRBJ2-2 | NA | TRBV18 | once | CASSPQGTGELFF | TGTGCCAGCTCACCACAGGGAACCGGGGAGCTGTTTTTT
TRBJ1-5 | NA | TRBV24-1 | NA | CATSDEGIQPQHF | TGTGCCACCAGTGATGAGGGGATTCAGCCCCAGCATTTT
TRBJ2-1 | NA | TRBV20-1 | NA | CSTKRVNEQFF | TGCAGTACGAAAAGGGTCAATGAGCAGTTCTTC
TRBJ2-1 | TRBD2 | TRBV7-8 | NA | CASSTQAGGSNNEQFF | TGTGCCAGCAGCACCCAAGCGGGGGGATCGAACAATGAGCAGTTCTTC
TRBJ1-4 | NA | TRBV27 | NA | CASSLGGSNEKLFF | TGTGCCAGCAGTTTAGGTGGAAGTAATGAAAAACTGTTTTTT
TRBJ1-4 | NA | TRBV20-1 | NA | CSARGGGKLFF | TGCAGTGCTAGAGGCGGGGGAAAACTGTTTTTT
TRBJ2-1 | NA | TRBV29-1 | NA | CSVPRAAYNNEQFF | TGCAGCGTTCCAAGAGCAGCTTATAACAATGAGCAGTTCTTC
TRBJ2-5 | TRBD2 | TRBV5-1 | once | CASSVTSGGARETQYF | TGCGCCAGCAGCGTGACTAGCGGGGGGGCGCGAGAGACCCAGTACTTC
TRBJ2-7 | TRBD1 | TRBV19 | NA | CASSLQGAGEQYF | TGTGCCAGTAGCCTACAGGGGGCTGGGGAGCAGTACTTC
TRBJ2-2 | NA | TRBV7-6 | NA | CASSLEAFNSYTGELFF | TGTGCCAGCAGCTTAGAGGCCTTCAATTCGTACACCGGGGAGCTGTTTTTT
TRBJ2-5 | NA | TRBV6-2/TRBV6-3 | few | CASSYPTTGEETQYF | TGTGCCAGCAGTTACCCCACGACAGGCGAGGAGACCCAGTACTTC
TRBJ1-2 | NA | TRBV2 | NA | CASSDPVGYGYTF | TGTGCCAGCAGTGATCCCGTAGGCTATGGCTACACCTTC
TRBJ2-7 | NA | TRBV5-4 | few | CASSLEFGAGASYEQYF | TGTGCCAGCAGCTTGGAGTTCGGGGCGGGGGCCTCCTACGAGCAGTACTTC
TRBJ2-1 | TRBD2 | TRBV19 | NA | CANRSGGANEQFF | TGTGCCAACCGTAGCGGGGGGGCAAATGAGCAGTTCTTC
TRBJ1-1 | TRBD1 | TRBV6-5 | NA | CASSYRQGDTEAFF | TGTGCCAGCAGTTATCGCCAGGGGGACACTGAAGCTTTCTTT